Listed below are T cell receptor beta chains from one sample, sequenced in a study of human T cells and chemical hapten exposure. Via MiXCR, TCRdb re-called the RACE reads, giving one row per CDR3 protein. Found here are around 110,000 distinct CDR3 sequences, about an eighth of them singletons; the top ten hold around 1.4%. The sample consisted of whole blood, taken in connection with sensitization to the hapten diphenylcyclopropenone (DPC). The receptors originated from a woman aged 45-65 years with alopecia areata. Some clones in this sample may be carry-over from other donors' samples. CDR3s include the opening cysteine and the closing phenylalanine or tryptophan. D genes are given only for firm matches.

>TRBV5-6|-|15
CASSTTGSANEKLFF
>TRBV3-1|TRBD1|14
CASSRDRGPGEQYF
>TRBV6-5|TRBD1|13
CASTDRANSPLHF
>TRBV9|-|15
CASSVDWNLHSPLHF
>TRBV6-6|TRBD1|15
CASGPTGVSNQPQHF
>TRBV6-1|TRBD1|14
CASNPGQGPYGYTF
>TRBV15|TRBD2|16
CATSRELLAGGIIQYF
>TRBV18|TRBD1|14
CASSPGTGEGEQYF
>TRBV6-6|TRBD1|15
CASSTGGTGHQPQHF
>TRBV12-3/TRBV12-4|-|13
CASSLTRSQPQHF
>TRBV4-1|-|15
CASSLRTDESYEQYF
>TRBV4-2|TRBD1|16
CASSQDTGQRSTEAFF
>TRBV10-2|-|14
CASSELGFGDEQFF
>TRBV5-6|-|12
CASPHSAERDTF
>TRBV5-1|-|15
CASSLVVTANTEAFF
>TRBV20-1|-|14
CSARERVSNTEAFF
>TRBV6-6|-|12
CASSSARETQYF
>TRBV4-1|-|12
CASSQDLREQYF
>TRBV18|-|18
CASSPQQGAGSGANVLTF
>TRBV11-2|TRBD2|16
CASSLEGSGSRYEQYF
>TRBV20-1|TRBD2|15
CSKSAGTSQGNEQFF
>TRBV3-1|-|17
CASSHPIGSSKVKTQYF
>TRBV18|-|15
CASSQSRPVGNEQFF
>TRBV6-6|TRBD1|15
CASRLDRGVQQPQHF
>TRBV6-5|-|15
CASSYPEPMEGTQYF
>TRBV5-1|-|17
CASSLRGHRNTYNEQFF
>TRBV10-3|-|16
CAISETGGIGDQPQHF
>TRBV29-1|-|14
CSVERGLGTDTQYF
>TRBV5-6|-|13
CASSFRGQYEQYF
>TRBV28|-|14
CASMSAGNTDTQYF
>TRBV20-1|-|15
CSARDGQRVTYEQYF
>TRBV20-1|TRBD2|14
CSALRTSGRHEQYF
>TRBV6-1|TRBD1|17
CASSEGQQFDYNSPLHF
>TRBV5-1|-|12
CASRESYSPLHF
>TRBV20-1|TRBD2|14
CSAMGSGSPYEQYF
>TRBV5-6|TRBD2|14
CASGRTSGRGEQFF
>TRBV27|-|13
CASSFGQDYEQYF
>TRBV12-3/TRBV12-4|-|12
CASSLGDYEAFF
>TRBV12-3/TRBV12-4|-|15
CASSPPWTIYNEQFF
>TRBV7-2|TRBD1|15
CASSSDRVRTQKAFF
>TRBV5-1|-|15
CASSLRRGTYNEQFF
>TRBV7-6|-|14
CASSLARRNGELFF
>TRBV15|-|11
CATSSGITQYF
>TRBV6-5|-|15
CASSYSWQDRYGYTF
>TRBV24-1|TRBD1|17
CATSDAHGTGTSHEQFF
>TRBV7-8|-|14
CASSLGEYQETQYF
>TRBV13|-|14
CASSLRGGQRPQHF
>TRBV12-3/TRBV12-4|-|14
CASSFSPVQETQYF
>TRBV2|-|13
CASSAGVGNEQFF
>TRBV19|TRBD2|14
CASSPTSAHNEQFF